Listed below are T cell receptor beta chains from one sample, sequenced in a study of regulatory T cells in long-lasting Graves disease. MiXCR, run by TCRdb on the multiplex PCR reads, gives a single entry per CDR3 protein. The sample yields around 450,000 distinct CDR3 sequences, about 15% seen once. The data also belong to a second study, concerning T cells in Graves' hyperthyroidism and ophthalmopathy.

This material consisted of peripheral blood mononuclear cells (PBMCs), taken at new diagnosis, from a patient treated with antithyroid drugs. These TCRs come from a woman between 40 and 55 years old with Graves disease. The CDR3 runs from the conserved cysteine through the conserved F or W. A D gene is named only where the DNA matches it firmly. Only part of the rows carry a size: once, few, many, or a class if the clone is expanded.

V gene	D gene	J gene	clone size	CDR3 protein	CDR3 DNA
TRBV6-1	.	TRBJ1-5	few	CASSRTWSNQPQHF	TGTGCCAGCAGTCGTACTTGGAGCAATCAGCCCCAGCATTTT
TRBV18	.	TRBJ2-7	many	CASSPTQESSYEQYF	TGTGCCAGCTCACCAACACAGGAGAGCTCCTACGAGCAGTACTTC
TRBV15	.	TRBJ2-1	many	CATSREAGRFLEQFF	TGTGCCACCAGCAGAGAGGCGGGACGCTTTTTAGAGCAGTTCTTC
TRBV24-1	TRBD1	TRBJ2-1	.	CATRGTGNNEQFF	TGTGCCACCAGAGGGACAGGAAACAATGAGCAGTTCTTC
TRBV12-5	.	TRBJ2-2	many	CASGLVGVTGELFF	TGTGCTAGTGGTTTGGTAGGGGTGACCGGGGAGCTGTTTTTT
TRBV14	.	TRBJ1-2	many	CASSQTVQGGYTF	TGTGCCAGCAGCCAGACGGTGCAAGGCGGCTACACCTTC
TRBV20-1	.	TRBJ1-1	.	CSARRNGGRGFTEAFF	TGCAGTGCTAGGAGAAATGGGGGGAGGGGGTTCACTGAAGCTTTCTTT
TRBV20-1	TRBD2	TRBJ2-3	few	CSAISGRAILADTQYF	TGCAGTGCCATTAGCGGGAGGGCAATCTTGGCAGATACGCAGTATTTT
TRBV12-3/TRBV12-4	TRBD1	TRBJ1-5	many	CASSLGGGQGAFQPQHF	TGTGCCAGCAGTTTAGGGGGCGGACAGGGGGCCTTTCAGCCCCAGCATTTT
TRBV12-3/TRBV12-4	.	TRBJ2-7	many	CASGTSPDEQYF	TGTGCCAGCGGAACTAGCCCGGACGAGCAGTACTTC
TRBV6-2/TRBV6-3	TRBD2	TRBJ2-1	many	CASSYSVGTSVYEQFF	TGTGCCAGCAGTTACTCCGTCGGGACTAGCGTTTATGAGCAGTTCTTC
TRBV24-1	TRBD2	TRBJ2-1	few	CATSLAGAIEQFF	TGTGCCACCAGCTTAGCGGGAGCCATCGAGCAGTTCTTC
TRBV4-2	TRBD2	TRBJ2-7	few	CASSQVPGTSGIQGPYEQYF	TGTGCCAGCAGCCAGGTACCCGGGACTAGCGGGATCCAGGGCCCCTACGAGCAGTACTTC
TRBV11-2	TRBD1	TRBJ2-7	many	CASSLATGTGVSYEQYF	TGTGCCAGCAGCCTAGCAACCGGGACAGGAGTCTCCTACGAGCAGTACTTC
TRBV27	.	TRBJ1-5	many	CASSLELPFGASRNQPQHF	TGTGCCAGCAGTTTAGAGCTGCCATTCGGGGCGAGTCGCAATCAGCCCCAGCATTTT
TRBV19	.	TRBJ1-4	many	CASSLTGFNEKLFF	TGTGCCAGTAGTTTAACAGGTTTCAATGAAAAACTGTTTTTT
TRBV7-9	TRBD2	TRBJ2-5	many	CASSLVSGKETQYF	TGTGCCAGCAGCTTAGTTAGCGGGAAAGAGACCCAGTACTTC
TRBV18	TRBD2	TRBJ2-1	.	CASSPGTSGTYNEQFF	TGTGCCAGCTCGCCCGGGACTAGCGGGACGTACAATGAGCAGTTCTTC
TRBV6-1	.	TRBJ1-1	many	CASSEVGMNTEAFF	TGTGCCAGCAGCGAGGTTGGGATGAACACTGAAGCTTTCTTT
TRBV7-9	.	TRBJ2-7	many	CASSLEGLGDEQYF	TGTGCCAGCAGCTTAGAGGGGTTGGGGGACGAGCAGTACTTC